This T cell receptor beta chain stems from a study of blood T cells in healthy people across ages. Unmatched junction bases numbered 6, after V lost 5 bases and J lost 1 base. Germline V lookup: CDR1 DFQATT, CDR2 SNEGSKA (reference sequence). The CDR3 is made up of 15 amino acids. Using a J-beta primer mix together with a sample-barcoded 5' primer, a second PCR was run for 7 to 11 cycles. Using its own MiXCR run on the 5' RACE reads, TCRdb lists one record per CDR3 protein. The sample carries 600,000 to 1,000,000 distinct CDR3 sequences, 20% to 30% recorded once. With respect to this clonotype: Its antigen is unknown.

Whole-study results and caveats: Researchers deemed the diversity estimates from one million T cells underestimates. The lack of PBMC sorting stopped any conclusive naive versus antigen-experienced comparison.

These data were likewise used in another study, on T cells of mothers and their children. From that paper: Barcodes and 2-4 random nucleotides were added by M1S in the second PCR. Related mother-child pairs shared slightly more overlap than unrelated pairs, but the difference was non-significant.

Specimen: blood. This clonotype was obtained from a boy aged 5-17 years in good health. The chain recombines TRBV20-1 with TRBJ2-3, with TRBD2 identical over 10 bases. The CDR3 region has the DNA TGCAGTGCTGCTAAGCGGGGGGGCGGCACAGATACGCAGTATTTT. As protein: CSAAKRGGGTDTQYF.